Sequencing of this TCR beta chain was carried out in a study of T cells in Graves' hyperthyroidism and ophthalmopathy. Study-wide results and limits: Most expanded thyroid clonotypes above 0.001 recurred in blood.

This clonotype was counted a few times. The antigen remains unidentified. TCR beta CDR3 region amplification was performed from RNA transcripts. The HTBI set primed first-round TCR CDR3 RT-PCR. One entry per CDR3 protein results from TCRdb running MiXCR on the multiplex PCR reads. The sample holds some 650,000 distinct CDR3 sequences, about a sixth seen once. The CDR3 loop spans 16 amino acids. Trimming stripped 1 base from V and 6 bases from J, with 18 bases between. Germline CDR1 and CDR2: LGHNA and YNFKEQ. Sequencing used blood. The chain employs TRBV4-2 and TRBJ1-1; D gene ambiguous. This TCR derives from a woman between 35 and 50 years old with Graves' ophthalmopathy. In DNA form, the CDR3 reads TGTGCCAGCAGCCAAGGTTTACTTGAAACTGAGGCTGAAGCTTTCTTT. Protein product: CASSQGLLETEAEAFF.